This TCR beta chain was sequenced in a study of T cell responses to AZD1222 COVID-19 vaccine. This CDR3 contains 16 residues. The germline gives CDR1 LNHDA, CDR2 SQIVND (reference sequence). With 5 bases clipped from V and 10 bases from J, the junction kept 8 bases outside the gene matches. The table came from immunoSEQ multiplex PCR; TCRdb's copy has only in-frame clones and leaves some out. This sample yields about 84,000 clones, of which 80% to 95% are seen a single time; 11% belongs to the top ten. The TCR comes from an adult who received the AZD1222 COVID-19 vaccine. The material sequenced was peripheral blood, taken 28 days after the second AZD1222 dose. The chain has TRBV19 and TRBJ2-1; 16 nucleotides line up with TRBD2. The CDR3: CASSPGTSGRAREQFF. Here the CDR3 DNA reads TGTGCCAGTAGTCCGGGGACTAGCGGGAGGGCCAGGGAGCAGTTCTTC.